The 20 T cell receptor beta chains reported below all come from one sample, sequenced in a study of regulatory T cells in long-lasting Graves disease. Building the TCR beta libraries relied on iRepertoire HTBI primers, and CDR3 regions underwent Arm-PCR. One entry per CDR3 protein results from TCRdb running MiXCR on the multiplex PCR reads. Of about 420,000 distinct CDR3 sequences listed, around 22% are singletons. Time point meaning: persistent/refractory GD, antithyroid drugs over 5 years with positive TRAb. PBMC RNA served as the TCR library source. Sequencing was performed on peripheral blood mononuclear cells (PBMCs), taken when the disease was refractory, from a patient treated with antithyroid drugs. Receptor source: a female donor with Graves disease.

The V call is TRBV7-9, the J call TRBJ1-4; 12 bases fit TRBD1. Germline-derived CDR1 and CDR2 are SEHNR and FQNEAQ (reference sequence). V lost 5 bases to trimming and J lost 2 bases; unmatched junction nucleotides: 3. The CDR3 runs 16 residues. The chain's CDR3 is CASSQGQGATNEKLFF. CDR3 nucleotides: TGTGCCAGCAGCCAGGGACAGGGGGCCACTAATGAAAAACTGTTTTTT.

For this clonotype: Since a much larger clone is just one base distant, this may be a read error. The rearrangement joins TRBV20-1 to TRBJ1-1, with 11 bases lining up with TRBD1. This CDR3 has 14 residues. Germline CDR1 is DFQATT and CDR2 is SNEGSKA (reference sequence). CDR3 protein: CSAPEWTGGTKAFF. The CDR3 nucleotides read TGCAGTGCCCCGGAGTGGACAGGGGGCACTAAAGCTTTCTTT.

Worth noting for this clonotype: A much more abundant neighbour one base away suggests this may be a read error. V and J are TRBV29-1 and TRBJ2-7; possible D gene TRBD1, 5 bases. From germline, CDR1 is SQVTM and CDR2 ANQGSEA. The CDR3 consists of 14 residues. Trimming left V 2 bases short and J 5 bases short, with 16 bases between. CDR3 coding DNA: TGCAGCGTTGAAAGTCTCGGAAGGGGCGACGAGCAGTACTTC. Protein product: CSVESLGRGDEQYF.

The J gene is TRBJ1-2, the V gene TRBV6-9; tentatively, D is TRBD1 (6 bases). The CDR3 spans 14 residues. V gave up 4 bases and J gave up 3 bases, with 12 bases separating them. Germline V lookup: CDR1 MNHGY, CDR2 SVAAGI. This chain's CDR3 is CASSWDPGDYGYTF. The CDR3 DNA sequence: TGTGCCAGCAGTTGGGATCCAGGGGACTATGGCTACACCTTC.

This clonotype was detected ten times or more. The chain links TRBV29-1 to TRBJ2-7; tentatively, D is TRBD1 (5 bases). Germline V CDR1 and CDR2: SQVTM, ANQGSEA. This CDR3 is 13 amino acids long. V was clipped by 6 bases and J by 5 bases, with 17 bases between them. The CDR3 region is CSVMGQGVDEQYF. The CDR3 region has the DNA TGCAGCGTAATGGGGCAGGGTGTCGACGAGCAGTACTTC.

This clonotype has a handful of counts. CDR3 sequence reads: CSVAQSMNTEAFF. CDR3 DNA sequence: TGCAGCGTTGCACAGTCCATGAACACTGAAGCTTTCTTT. V usage is TRBV29-1 and J usage is TRBJ1-1; D unresolved. Germline values: CDR1 SQVTM, CDR2 ANQGSEA. The CDR3 loop spans 13 amino acids. Trimming took 4 bases from V and 0 from J, leaving 9 bases between them.

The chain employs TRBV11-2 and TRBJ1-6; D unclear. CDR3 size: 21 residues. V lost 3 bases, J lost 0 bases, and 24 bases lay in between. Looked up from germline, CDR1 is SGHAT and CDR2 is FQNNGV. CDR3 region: CASSFSPPHSDPSSYNSPLHF. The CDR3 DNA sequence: TGTGCCAGCAGCTTCTCCCCCCCCCACAGCGATCCGAGCTCCTATAATTCACCCCTCCACTTT. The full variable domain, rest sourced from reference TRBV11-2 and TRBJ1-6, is EAGVAQSPRYKIIEKRQSVAFWCNPISGHATLYWYQQILGQGPKLLIQFQNNGVVDDSQLPKDRFSAERLKGVDSTLKIQPAKLEDSAVYLCASSFSPPHSDPSSYNSPLHFGNGTRLTVT.

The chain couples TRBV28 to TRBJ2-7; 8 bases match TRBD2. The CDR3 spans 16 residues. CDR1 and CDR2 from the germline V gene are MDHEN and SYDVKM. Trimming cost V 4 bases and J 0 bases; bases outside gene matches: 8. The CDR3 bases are TGTGCCAGCAGTTCCCCCTCCAGCGGGGGCTCCTACGAGCAGTACTTC. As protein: CASSSPSSGGSYEQYF.

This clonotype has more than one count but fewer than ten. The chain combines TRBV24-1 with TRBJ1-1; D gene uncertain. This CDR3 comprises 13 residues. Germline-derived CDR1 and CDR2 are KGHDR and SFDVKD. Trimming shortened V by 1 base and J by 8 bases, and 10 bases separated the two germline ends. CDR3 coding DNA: TGTGCCACCAGTGATTTCTTTGGCGGAGAAGCTTTCTTT. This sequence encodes CATSDFFGGEAFF.

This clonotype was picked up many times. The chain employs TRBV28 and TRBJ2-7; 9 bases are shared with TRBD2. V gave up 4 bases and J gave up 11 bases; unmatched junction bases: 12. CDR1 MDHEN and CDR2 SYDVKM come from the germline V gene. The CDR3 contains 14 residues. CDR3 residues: CASSSPSSQREEYF. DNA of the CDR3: TGTGCCAGCAGTTCACCGTCTTCCCAGCGGGAGGAGTACTTC.

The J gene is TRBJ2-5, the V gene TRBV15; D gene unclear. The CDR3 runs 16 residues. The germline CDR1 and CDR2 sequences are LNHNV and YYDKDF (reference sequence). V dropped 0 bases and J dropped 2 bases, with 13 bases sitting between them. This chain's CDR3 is CATSRDRPRLQETQYF. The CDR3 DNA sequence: TGTGCCACCAGCAGAGATCGGCCGAGATTACAAGAGACCCAGTACTTC.

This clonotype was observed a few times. CDR3 amino acids: CASVRNLGDEQFF. The CDR3 nucleotides are TGTGCCAGCGTACGAAACCTCGGGGATGAGCAGTTCTTC. This sequence joins TRBV2 and TRBJ2-1; the D gene is possibly TRBD2 (5 bases). Germline CDR1 is SNHLY and CDR2 is FYNNEI. V lost 8 bases, J lost 8 bases, and 16 bases lay in between. This CDR3 comprises 13 residues.

CDR3 residues: CASSPRTGPLATNEKLFF. The CDR3 region has the DNA TGCGCCAGCAGTCCACGGACGGGGCCCCTCGCAACTAATGAAAAACTGTTTTTT. V gene TRBV10-2 combines with J gene TRBJ1-4; a weak D match, TRBD1 (5 bases). The CDR3 runs to 18 residues. Trimming took off 5 bases at V and 0 bases at J, with 19 bases between the two ends. Germline V gene sequence: CDR1 WSHSY, CDR2 SAAADI.

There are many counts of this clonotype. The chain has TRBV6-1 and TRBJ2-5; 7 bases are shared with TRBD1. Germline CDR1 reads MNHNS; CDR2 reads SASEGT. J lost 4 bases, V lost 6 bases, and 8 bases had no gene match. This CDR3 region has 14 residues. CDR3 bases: TGTGCCAGCAGGAAAGACAGGGAGCGAGAGACCCAGTACTTC. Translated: CASRKDRERETQYF.

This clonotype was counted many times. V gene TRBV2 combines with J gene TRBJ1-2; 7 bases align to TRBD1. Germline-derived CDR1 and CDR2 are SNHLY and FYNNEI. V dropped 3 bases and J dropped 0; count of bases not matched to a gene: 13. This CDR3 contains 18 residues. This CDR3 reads CASSESPTGDLANYGYTF. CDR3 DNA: TGTGCCAGCAGTGAGAGCCCCACAGGGGACTTAGCTAACTATGGCTACACCTTC.

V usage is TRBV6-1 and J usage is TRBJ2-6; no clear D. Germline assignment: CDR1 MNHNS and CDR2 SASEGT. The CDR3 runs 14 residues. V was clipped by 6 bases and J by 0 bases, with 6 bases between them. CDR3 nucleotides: TGTGCCAGCAGACCGACCTCTGGGGCCAACGTCCTGACTTTC. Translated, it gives CASRPTSGANVLTF.

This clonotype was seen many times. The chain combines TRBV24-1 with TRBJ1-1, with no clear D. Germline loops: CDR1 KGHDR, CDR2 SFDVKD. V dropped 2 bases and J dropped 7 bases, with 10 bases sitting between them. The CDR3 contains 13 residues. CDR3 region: CATSDSVRDEAFF. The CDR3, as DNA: TGTGCCACCAGTGATTCAGTTCGCGATGAAGCTTTCTTT.

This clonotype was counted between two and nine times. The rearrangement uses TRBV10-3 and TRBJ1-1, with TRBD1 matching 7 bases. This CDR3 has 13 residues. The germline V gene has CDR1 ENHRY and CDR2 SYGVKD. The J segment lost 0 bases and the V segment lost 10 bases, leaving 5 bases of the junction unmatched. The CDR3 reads CASVTGMNTEAFF. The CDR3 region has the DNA TGTGCCAGTGTGACAGGGATGAACACTGAAGCTTTCTTT.

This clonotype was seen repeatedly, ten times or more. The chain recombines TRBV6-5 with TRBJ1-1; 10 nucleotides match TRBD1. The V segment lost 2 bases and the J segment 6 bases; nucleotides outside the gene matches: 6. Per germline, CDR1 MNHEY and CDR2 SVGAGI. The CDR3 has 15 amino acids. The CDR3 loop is CASSYQDRGRSEAFF. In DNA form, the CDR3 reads TGTGCCAGCAGTTACCAAGACAGGGGGCGCTCTGAAGCTTTCTTT.

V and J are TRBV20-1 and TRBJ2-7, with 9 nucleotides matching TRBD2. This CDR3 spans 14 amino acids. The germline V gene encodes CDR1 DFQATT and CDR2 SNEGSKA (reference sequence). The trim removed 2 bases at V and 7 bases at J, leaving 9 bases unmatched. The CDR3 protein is CSARSLAGSEEQYF. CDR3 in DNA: TGCAGTGCTAGAAGTCTAGCGGGAAGTGAGGAGCAGTACTTC.